This TCR beta chain was sequenced in a study of blood T cell repertoires in COVID-19. This clone was observed once. TCRdb keeps only in-frame clones here, not all; method: immunoSEQ multiplex PCR. This table holds about 210,000 clones, over 80% found once. The TCR was taken from a young man with acute COVID-19. Sequencing input: PBMCs or T cells enriched from blood (not recorded which).

The CDR3 region has the DNA TGTGCCAGCAGCTTATTTTCAGTAGCGGGAGGTCCTGGCGAGCAGTACTTC. Translated, it gives CASSLFSVAGGPGEQYF. The genes are TRBV7-2 and TRBJ2-7; 10 bases match TRBD2. This CDR3 region has 17 residues. The trim removed 2 bases at V and 6 bases at J, leaving 13 bases unmatched. In germline, CDR1 is SGHTA, CDR2 FQGNSA. Full variable domain (missing parts from reference TRBV7-2 and TRBJ2-7): GAGVSQSPSNKVTEKGKDVELRCDPISGHTALYWYRQSLGQGLEFLIYFQGNSAPDKSGLPSDRFSAERTGGSVSTLTIQRTQQEDSAVYLCASSLFSVAGGPGEQYFGPGTRLTVT.